The T cell receptor beta chain under discussion was sequenced for a study of T cells in Graves' hyperthyroidism and ophthalmopathy. On the study more broadly: Blood from the periphery was taken at initial diagnosis, before any treatment.

V was cut by 6 bases and J by 1 base, with 12 bases left in between. The CDR3 has 14 residues. The V gene's germline CDR1 is SNHLY and CDR2 FYNNEI. TCR beta CDR3 regions were amplified from RNA transcripts. HTBI primers were the set used in a first-round RT-PCR of the TCR CDR3. TCRdb reprocessed the multiplex PCR reads via MiXCR and lists one record per CDR3 protein. Of more than 300,000 distinct CDR3 sequences listed, around 13% are singletons. This clonotype was observed at least ten times. Each 10 ml fresh peripheral blood draw supplied the PBMCs. The TCR sequence derives from a woman aged 60-70 years with Graves' hyperthyroidism. This chain joins TRBV2 and TRBJ1-2, with no clear D. Sequencing was performed on blood. The CDR3 sequence is CASRRRLNNYGYTF. As DNA, the CDR3 is TGTGCCAGCAGAAGAAGACTTAATAACTATGGCTACACCTTC.